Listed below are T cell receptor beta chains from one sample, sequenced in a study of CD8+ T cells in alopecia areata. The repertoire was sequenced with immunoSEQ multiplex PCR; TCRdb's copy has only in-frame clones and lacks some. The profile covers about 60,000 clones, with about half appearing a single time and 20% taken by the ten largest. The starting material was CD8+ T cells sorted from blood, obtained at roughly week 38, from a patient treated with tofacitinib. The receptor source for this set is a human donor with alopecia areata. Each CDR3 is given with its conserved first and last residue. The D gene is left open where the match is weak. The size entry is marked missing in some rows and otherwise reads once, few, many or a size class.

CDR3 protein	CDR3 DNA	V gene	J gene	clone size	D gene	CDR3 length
CASGVGPGYEQYF	TGTGCCAGCGGCGTGGGACCAGGCTACGAGCAGTACTTC	TRBV18	TRBJ2-7	-	-	13
CASGVAGVYEQYF	TGTGCCAGCGGGGTAGCGGGAGTATACGAGCAGTACTTC	TRBV6-5	TRBJ2-7	few	TRBD2	13
CASSVASGGEQFF	TGTGCCAGCAGCGTAGCGTCGGGAGGTGAGCAGTTCTTC	TRBV9	TRBJ2-1	-	TRBD2	13
CASSLTGVYNEQFF	TGTGCCAGCAGCTTGACAGGGGTGTACAATGAGCAGTTCTTC	TRBV5-6	TRBJ2-1	-	TRBD1	14
CASPGKGTSGPNEQFF	TGTGCCAGCCCCGGGAAAGGGACTAGCGGCCCTAATGAGCAGTTCTTC	TRBV2	TRBJ2-1	-	TRBD2	16
CASSLTRADTQYF	TGCGCCAGCAGCTTGACTAGAGCAGATACGCAGTATTTT	TRBV5-1	TRBJ2-3	-	-	13
CACGQAPNSNQPQHF	TGTGCCTGCGGACAGGCCCCGAATAGCAATCAGCCCCAGCATTTT	TRBV30	TRBJ1-5	-	TRBD1	15
CSVGNPSYEQYF	TGCAGCGTGGGGAACCCTTCCTACGAGCAGTACTTC	TRBV29-1	TRBJ2-7	few	-	12
CASREQEGHEQYF	TGCGCCAGCAGGGAACAGGAGGGCCACGAGCAGTACTTC	TRBV4-1	TRBJ2-7	-	-	13
CASSMARAYEQYF	TGTGCCAGTAGTATGGCGAGGGCCTACGAGCAGTACTTC	TRBV19	TRBJ2-7	once	-	13
CASSYTGADHYGYTF	TGTGCCAGCAGCTACACAGGGGCGGACCACTATGGCTACACCTTC	TRBV7-9	TRBJ1-2	few	TRBD1	15
CSVEGLAGTYEQYF	TGCAGCGTTGAAGGGCTAGCGGGAACCTACGAGCAGTACTTC	TRBV29-1	TRBJ2-7	-	TRBD2	14
CSVDGGSSYNEQFF	TGCAGCGTTGATGGCGGGAGCTCCTACAATGAGCAGTTCTTC	TRBV29-1	TRBJ2-1	-	TRBD2	14
CASSDIRDGYEQYF	TGTGCCAGCAGTGATATTAGGGATGGTTACGAGCAGTACTTC	TRBV2	TRBJ2-7	-	-	14
CSVEGTGVNYGYTF	TGCAGCGTTGAAGGGACAGGGGTTAACTATGGCTACACCTTC	TRBV29-1	TRBJ1-2	few	TRBD1	14
CSVAGGNEQYF	TGCAGCGTTGCAGGGGGCAACGAGCAGTACTTC	TRBV29-1	TRBJ2-7	-	TRBD1	11
CASSEGRGNQPQHF	TGTGCCAGCAGTGAAGGAAGGGGCAATCAGCCCCAGCATTTT	TRBV2	TRBJ1-5	-	-	14
CSASDSSYEQYF	TGCAGCGCCTCGGACAGTTCCTACGAGCAGTACTTC	TRBV29-1	TRBJ2-7	-	-	12
CASSTRDRGAVQETQYF	TGTGCCAGCAGCACTAGAGACAGGGGCGCCGTTCAAGAGACCCAGTACTTC	TRBV5-6	TRBJ2-5	-	TRBD1	17
CASSPLRTGGVETQYF	TGTGCCAGCAGCCCCCTGCGGACAGGGGGGGTGGAGACCCAGTACTTC	TRBV27	TRBJ2-5	-	TRBD1	16
CASTPGLYRDTGELFF	TGTGCCAGCACTCCGGGGTTGTACAGGGACACCGGGGAGCTGTTTTTT	TRBV27	TRBJ2-2	-	-	16
CSVEVGGAAYNEQFF	TGCAGCGTTGAGGTAGGGGGGGCCGCCTACAATGAGCAGTTCTTC	TRBV29-1	TRBJ2-1	few	-	15
CASSKTSGLQETQYF	TGTGCCAGCAGCAAGACTAGCGGGCTCCAAGAGACCCAGTACTTC	TRBV7-9	TRBJ2-5	few	TRBD2	15
CASSYSTGQSDTQYF	TGTGCCAGCAGTTACTCGACGGGGCAATCAGATACGCAGTATTTT	TRBV6-5	TRBJ2-3	-	-	15
CASSFDGKVDRYTEAFF	TGTGCCAGCAGCTTTGATGGGAAAGTGGACAGGTACACTGAAGCTTTCTTT	TRBV5-4	TRBJ1-1	-	TRBD1	17
CASSTKTSYNEQFF	TGTGCCAGCAGCACTAAGACTAGCTACAATGAGCAGTTCTTC	TRBV7-9	TRBJ2-1	-	-	14
CASSLDRGLAGVDEQYF	TGCGCCAGCAGCTTGGATCGCGGACTAGCGGGAGTTGACGAGCAGTACTTC	TRBV5-1	TRBJ2-7	few	TRBD2	17
CSVRGEGGYTF	TGCAGCGTACGGGGTGAAGGGGGCTACACCTTC	TRBV29-1	TRBJ1-2	few	-	11
CASSLPKIGTSGRTDTQYF	TGTGCCAGCAGCTTACCCAAAATAGGGACTAGCGGGAGGACAGATACGCAGTATTTT	TRBV11-2	TRBJ2-3	few	TRBD2	19
CASSPVGTSGQETQYF	TGCGCCAGCAGCCCAGTCGGGACTAGCGGACAAGAGACCCAGTACTTC	TRBV4-1	TRBJ2-5	-	TRBD2	16
CASSDYSSEGAHTF	TGTGCCAGCAGTGATTATTCGTCGGAGGGGGCGCACACCTTC	TRBV25-1	TRBJ1-2	-	TRBD1	14
CSVGLAGSQETQYF	TGCAGCGTGGGACTAGCGGGCTCCCAAGAGACCCAGTACTTC	TRBV29-1	TRBJ2-5	-	TRBD2	14
CASTRLATNTGELFF	TGTGCCAGCACGAGACTAGCGACCAACACCGGGGAGCTGTTTTTT	TRBV2	TRBJ2-2	-	TRBD2	15
CASSDPPQTPLGDEQFF	TGTGCCAGCAGTGACCCCCCGCAGACACCGCTGGGGGATGAGCAGTTCTTC	TRBV2	TRBJ2-1	few	-	17
CSVESPRGLSEKLFF	TGCAGCGTTGAGAGCCCCAGGGGGCTAAGTGAAAAACTGTTTTTT	TRBV29-1	TRBJ1-4	-	TRBD1	15
CASSVYPTSATDTQYF	TGTGCCAGCAGCGTATACCCGACTAGCGCCACAGATACGCAGTATTTT	TRBV9	TRBJ2-3	few	TRBD2	16
CASSVGVRLAGSTDTQYF	TGTGCCAGCAGCGTGGGGGTTCGGCTAGCGGGAAGCACAGATACGCAGTATTTT	TRBV5-4	TRBJ2-3	-	TRBD2	18
CASSLSWGSYEQYF	TGCGCCAGCAGCTTGTCGTGGGGATCCTACGAGCAGTACTTC	TRBV5-1	TRBJ2-7	-	-	14
CAISDGEVQPQHF	TGTGCCATCAGTGACGGGGAAGTTCAGCCCCAGCATTTT	TRBV10-3	TRBJ1-5	-	-	13
CASSQGQGLYEQYF	TGTGCCAGCTCACAGGGACAGGGCCTCTACGAGCAGTACTTC	TRBV18	TRBJ2-7	once	TRBD1	14
CASSLVRHISDTQYF	TGTGCCAGCAGCTTAGTGCGGCACATTTCAGATACGCAGTATTTT	TRBV7-2	TRBJ2-3	-	-	15
CASSKTERGYTF	TGTGCCAGCAGCAAAACGGAAAGAGGCTACACCTTC	TRBV6-6	TRBJ1-2	many	-	12
CASSPAGGNTGELFF	TGTGCCAGCAGCCCAGCGGGGGGGAACACCGGGGAGCTGTTTTTT	TRBV9	TRBJ2-2	-	TRBD2	15
CASSTFPPSAASLSYEQYF	TGTGCCAGCAGCACTTTTCCGCCTTCGGCAGCTAGTTTGTCCTACGAGCAGTACTTC	TRBV28	TRBJ2-7	-	-	19
CSVGGLALDEQYF	TGCAGCGTTGGGGGACTAGCGCTGGACGAGCAGTACTTC	TRBV29-1	TRBJ2-7	-	TRBD2	13
CGVGDGTEAFF	TGCGGCGTTGGGGACGGCACTGAAGCTTTCTTT	TRBV29-1	TRBJ1-1	-	-	11
CSGRAETQYF	TGCAGCGGGAGGGCGGAGACCCAGTACTTC	TRBV29-1	TRBJ2-5	few	-	10
CASSLTGWSGADTQYF	TGTGCCAGCAGTTTAACTGGATGGTCTGGGGCAGATACGCAGTATTTT	TRBV27	TRBJ2-3	few	-	16
CASSPGREQFF	TGTGCCAGCAGCCCGGGACGTGAGCAGTTCTTC	TRBV13	TRBJ2-1	-	-	11
CAWILGETQYF	TGTGCCTGGATCCTGGGGGAGACCCAGTACTTC	TRBV30	TRBJ2-5	-	-	11
CASSRRDGVEETQYF	TGTGCCAGCAGCCGCCGGGACGGGGTAGAAGAGACCCAGTACTTC	TRBV27	TRBJ2-5	-	-	15